The 27 T cell receptor beta chains below come from one sample, sequenced in a study of technical replicates of blood from several donors. Using immunoSEQ multiplex PCR, the repertoire was profiled, and TCRdb retains in-frame clones only, with some absent. The profile covers 7,500 to 9,500 clones, with 90% appearing a single time and about an eighth taken by the ten largest. Sample: PBMCs. The receptor source for this set is a human donor in good health.

V usage is TRBV5-1 and J usage is TRBJ2-3, with D perhaps matching TRBD2 (6 bases). The ends were cut back, 0 bases at V and 4 bases at J, with 12 bases in the middle. Germline CDR1 is SGHRS and CDR2 is YFSETQ. This CDR3 is built from 15 residues. The CDR3, as DNA: TGCGCCAGCAGCTTGGTGGCACCGGGGGCAGATACGCAGTATTTT. It codes for CASSLVAPGADTQYF.

This chain uses TRBV6-6 with TRBJ2-7; perhaps TRBD1 as D (6 bases). V lost 6 bases and J 2 bases, leaving 11 bases between the germline ends. From germline, CDR1 is MNHNY and CDR2 SVGAGI (reference sequence). This CDR3 is 13 amino acids long. The chain's CDR3 is CASRRDTTYEQYF. In DNA form, the CDR3 reads TGTGCCAGCAGAAGGGACACCACCTACGAGCAGTACTTC.

V and J are TRBV29-1 and TRBJ2-3; 7 bases match TRBD2. The germline V gene encodes CDR1 SQVTM and CDR2 ANQGSEA. V shed 7 bases and J 4 bases; nucleotides not matched to a gene: 8. The CDR3 contains 13 residues. In DNA, the CDR3 is TGCAGCGGCGGGGGAGGGGCCGCAGATACGCAGTATTTT. Protein sequence: CSGGGGAADTQYF.

V is TRBV2 and J is TRBJ2-2; TRBD2 matches at 11 bases. In germline, CDR1 is SNHLY, CDR2 FYNNEI. V was clipped by 8 bases and J by 6 bases; unmatched bases: 5. The CDR3 spans 14 residues. The CDR3 sequence: CASLSGRAAGELFF. DNA for the CDR3: TGTGCCAGCCTTAGCGGGAGGGCGGCCGGGGAGCTGTTTTTT.

The CDR3 spells CASSQEWRSGELFF. CDR3 DNA: TGCGCCAGCAGCCAAGAATGGAGATCTGGGGAGCTGTTTTTT. The V gene is TRBV4-1, the J gene TRBJ2-2; D call uncertain. The CDR3 runs to 14 residues. CDR1 is MGHRA, CDR2 YSYEKL, per germline. V was clipped by 0 bases and J by 8 bases, with 10 bases between them.

J is TRBJ2-1 and V is TRBV5-1; 9 positions agree with TRBD2. CDR1 and CDR2 from the germline V gene are SGHRS and YFSETQ. This CDR3 has 14 residues. The V and J ends lost 4 bases and 4 bases, in that order; junction bases with no gene match: 3. In DNA form, the CDR3 reads TGCGCCAGCAGCGTTAGCGGGGGTTACAATGAGCAGTTCTTC. Protein: CASSVSGGYNEQFF.

This sequence joins TRBV6-5 and TRBJ2-7; 9 positions agree with TRBD2. In germline, CDR1 is MNHEY, CDR2 SVGAGI. Germline trimming cut 5 bases from V and 2 bases from J; bases unmatched to any gene: 4. The CDR3 has 14 residues. The CDR3 DNA sequence: TGTGCCAGCAGTACGACTAGCGGTCCCTACGAGCAGTACTTC. It specifies CASSTTSGPYEQYF.

The chain joins TRBV4-1 to TRBJ1-1; 7 bases are shared with TRBD1. The CDR3 has 13 residues. J lost 4 bases, V lost 4 bases, and 3 bases had no gene match. In germline, CDR1 is MGHRA, CDR2 YSYEKL. The CDR3 DNA is TGCGCCAGCAGCCTAAACAGGGGCACTGAAGCTTTCTTT. Amino acids: CASSLNRGTEAFF.

The chain couples TRBV9 to TRBJ2-7, with D uncertain. The germline CDR1 and CDR2 sequences are SGDLS and YYNGEE. V shed 3 bases and J shed 6 bases, with 16 bases lying between them. The CDR3 consists of 14 residues. CDR3 DNA sequence: TGTGCCAGCAGCGGATCCTCTCAATCGGGCGAGCAGTACTTC. Translated: CASSGSSQSGEQYF.

V gene TRBV28 combines with J gene TRBJ1-3; D might be TRBD1 (5 bases). The germline CDR1 and CDR2 sequences are MDHEN and SYDVKM. The CDR3 contains 14 residues. The V gene lost 2 bases and the J gene lost 7 bases, with 12 bases spanning the gap. The CDR3 DNA sequence: TGTGCCAGCAGTTTAAGGCCAGGGCGGAACACCATATATTTT. This gives the protein CASSLRPGRNTIYF.

This chain joins TRBV19 and TRBJ2-1; D is perhaps TRBD2 (7 bases). Germline V gene sequence: CDR1 LNHDA, CDR2 SQIVND (reference sequence). The CDR3 extends over 15 amino acids. V lost 3 bases to trimming and J lost 9 bases, with 18 bases between them. DNA of the CDR3: TGTGCCAGTAGTATCTCAGGGGACTACGCAGGTGAGCAGTTCTTC. Translation gives CASSISGDYAGEQFF. The variable domain in full, with the rest retrieved from reference TRBV19 and TRBJ2-1, is DGGITQSPKYLFRKEGQNVTLSCEQNLNHDAMYWYRQDPGQGLRLIYYSQIVNDFQKGDIAEGYSVSREKKESFPLTVTSAQKNPTAFYLCASSISGDYAGEQFFGPGTRLTVL.

The V gene is TRBV6-7, the J gene TRBJ2-7, with a tentative D call TRBD1 (5 bases). TRBV6-7 is assigned to the ORF class and has an uncertain function. The CDR3 totals 15 residues. V was cut by 0 bases and J by 3 bases, with 12 bases left in between. In DNA form, the CDR3 reads TGTGCCAGCAGTTACTCTCGACAGCCCGGCTACGAGCAGTACTTC. Protein product: CASSYSRQPGYEQYF.

V gene TRBV29-1 combines with J gene TRBJ2-7, with D maybe TRBD2 (5 bases). The germline CDR1 and CDR2 sequences are SQVTM and ANQGSEA. The V end was cut by 7 bases, the J end by 6 bases, with 22 bases between. There are 14 residues in the CDR3. The CDR3 DNA reads as TGCAGCGCTAGAGAGGGATTACATTCGGGCGAGCAGTACTTC. It yields the protein CSAREGLHSGEQYF.

The genes are TRBV6-1 and TRBJ2-7; D might be TRBD2 (5 bases). CDR1 is MNHNS and CDR2 is SASEGT in the germline V gene. CDR3 length: 15 residues. V lost 6 bases, J lost 0 bases, and 15 bases lay in between. The CDR3 DNA is TGTGCCAGCAGAGCAAACGCCGGGATCTCCTACGAGCAGTACTTC. Its translation: CASRANAGISYEQYF.

This chain connects TRBV5-1 to TRBJ2-1; TRBD2 aligns across 7 bases. Looked up from germline, CDR1 is SGHRS and CDR2 is YFSETQ. The V segment lost 0 bases and the J segment 4 bases; nucleotides outside the gene matches: 4. The length of the CDR3 is 15 residues. The CDR3 protein is CASSLGGSLYNEQFF. CDR3 bases: TGCGCCAGCAGCTTGGGCGGGAGCCTGTACAATGAGCAGTTCTTC.

The chain recombines TRBV2 with TRBJ2-3; 7 bases are a match to TRBD1. After removal of 4 bases from V and 2 bases from J, the junction contained 12 bases not matched to a gene. Germline loops: CDR1 SNHLY, CDR2 FYNNEI. The CDR3 loop spans 17 amino acids. CDR3 nucleotide sequence: TGTGCCAGCAGTGTTACCGGCCGGGACAGATACACAGATACGCAGTATTTT. Encoded protein: CASSVTGRDRYTDTQYF. Combining the CDR3 with reference TRBV2 and TRBJ2-3 gives the whole variable domain EPEVTQTPSHQVTQMGQEVILRCVPISNHLYFYWYRQILGQKVEFLVSFYNNEISEKSEIFDDQFSVERPDGSNFTLKIRSTKLEDSAMYFCASSVTGRDRYTDTQYFGPGTRLTVL.

This chain links TRBV30 with TRBJ1-5; D remains ambiguous. V lost 2 bases and J lost 3, with 11 bases in between. The CDR3 is made up of 14 amino acids. CDR1 is GTSNPN and CDR2 is SVGIG in the germline V gene (reference sequence). The DNA for the CDR3 is TGTGCCTGGAGTTTCCGACAATTCAATCAGCCCCAGCATTTT. Amino acid sequence: CAWSFRQFNQPQHF.

This chain uses TRBV7-9 with TRBJ1-2; TRBD1 agrees at 10 bases. Germline CDR1 is SEHNR and CDR2 is FQNEAQ (reference sequence). This CDR3 has 15 residues. V lost 3 bases and J lost 2; bases outside the gene matches: 3. The CDR3 DNA sequence: TGTGCCAGCAGCTTGGGACAGGGGCGGAACTATGGCTACACCTTC. It is translated as CASSLGQGRNYGYTF.

The chain employs TRBV7-9 and TRBJ2-5; 10 bases map to TRBD1. The V gene end was trimmed by 5 bases and the J gene end by 1 base; junction bases not matched to a gene: 7. Germline V gene sequence: CDR1 SEHNR, CDR2 FQNEAQ (reference sequence). The CDR3 runs 16 residues. The CDR3 sequence: CASSTRQGAVQETQYF. CDR3 DNA sequence: TGTGCCAGCAGCACACGACAGGGGGCCGTCCAAGAGACCCAGTACTTC.

The chain carries TRBV19 and TRBJ2-3; TRBD1 is a possible D gene (6 bases). The V gene lost 5 bases and the J gene lost 0 bases, with 6 bases spanning the gap. Germline V gene lookup returns CDR1 LNHDA and CDR2 SQIVND (reference sequence). This CDR3 spans 13 amino acids. The CDR3 DNA reads TGTGCCAGTAGTGGGGGCAGCACAGATACGCAGTATTTT. Amino acids: CASSGGSTDTQYF.

This chain uses TRBV25-1 with TRBJ2-7, with 10 bases aligning to TRBD1. Trimming took 2 bases from V and 1 from J; bases not matched to a gene: 2. The length of the CDR3 is 15 residues. Germline CDR1 is MGHDK and CDR2 is SYGVNS. CDR3 bases: TGTGCCAGCAGTGAACCGGGACAGGGGTCCTACGAGCAGTACTTC. This codes for CASSEPGQGSYEQYF.

This clone was counted once. The chain carries TRBV6-1 and TRBJ1-4; D is possibly TRBD1 (5 bases). This CDR3 is built from 15 residues. Germline CDR1 MNHNS, CDR2 SASEGT. Trimming removed 2 bases from V and 8 bases from J, with 15 bases in between. CDR3 bases: TGTGCCAGCAGTGAAACAGGTGGATTTTGGGAAAAACTGTTTTTT. This sequence encodes CASSETGGFWEKLFF.

This rearrangement joins TRBV19 to TRBJ2-5; 7 bases map to TRBD2. The CDR3 covers 15 residues. V shed 1 base and J 6 bases; nucleotides not matched to a gene: 8. The V gene's germline CDR1 is LNHDA and CDR2 SQIVND (reference sequence). The CDR3: CASSIGGGSLKTQYF. For the CDR3, the DNA is TGTGCCAGTAGTATAGGGGGCGGGAGCCTTAAGACCCAGTACTTC.

The V and J genes are TRBV6-6 and TRBJ2-6, with D unresolved. The CDR3 is 13 amino acids. V lost 7 bases and J lost 1, with 5 bases in between. Germline assignment: CDR1 MNHNY and CDR2 SVGAGI (reference sequence). The CDR3 DNA is TGTGCCAGCACTATATCTGGGGCCAACGTCCTGACTTTC. Its protein is CASTISGANVLTF.

The V gene is TRBV7-9, the J gene TRBJ1-2, with unresolved D. In germline, CDR1 is SEHNR, CDR2 FQNEAQ (reference sequence). V was cut by 5 bases and J by 6 bases, with 22 bases left in between. There are 16 residues in the CDR3. The CDR3 coding sequence is TGTGCCAGCAGCAAGGGTAGTCGGAGGAAGGTCGATGGCTACACCTTC. Translating it yields CASSKGSRRKVDGYTF.

The chain combines TRBV6-5 with TRBJ2-5, with D unresolved. The germline V gene encodes CDR1 MNHEY and CDR2 SVGAGI. V lost 6 bases and J lost 5, with 7 bases in between. This CDR3 is 11 amino acids long. Here the CDR3 DNA reads TGTGCCAGCAGCCCCGGGGAGACCCAGTACTTC. It yields the protein CASSPGETQYF.

This clone was seen once. The chain carries TRBV5-1 and TRBJ2-1; 9 bases match TRBD1. The CDR3 spans 15 residues. Trimming removed 0 bases from V and 7 bases from J; junction bases left unmatched: 5. Germline V gene lookup returns CDR1 SGHRS and CDR2 YFSETQ. The CDR3 bases are TGCGCCAGCAGCTTGGAAGGACAGGGGATTAATGAGCAGTTCTTC. This codes for CASSLEGQGINEQFF.